These T cell receptor beta chains were read from a single sample in a study of T cells in Graves' hyperthyroidism and ophthalmopathy. TCRdb re-called the multiplex PCR reads through MiXCR, storing one row per CDR3 protein. This table holds around 580,000 distinct CDR3 sequences, around 45% found once. The specimen was peripheral blood or thyroid tissue (not recorded which). The receptors come from a woman in her late teens or twenties with Graves' hyperthyroidism. Each CDR3 is given with its conserved first and last residue. The D gene is left open where the match is weak. Clone size, where shown, is once, few, many, or a class for clones that have expanded.

d_gene: .
v_gene: TRBV6-5
abundance: many
j_gene: TRBJ2-5
CDR3nt: TGTGCCAGCAGACACCTCGGAGGGACCCAGTACTTC
CDR3aa: CASRHLGGTQYF

d_gene: .
v_gene: TRBV27
abundance: .
j_gene: TRBJ1-1
CDR3nt: TGTGCCAGCAGTCATCAGGGAGCCACTGAAGCTTTCTTT
CDR3aa: CASSHQGATEAFF

d_gene: .
v_gene: TRBV29-1
abundance: .
j_gene: TRBJ2-7
CDR3nt: TGCAGCGTTGAACGTCAGGGGGGAGGTGACGAGCAGTACTTC
CDR3aa: CSVERQGGGDEQYF

d_gene: TRBD2
v_gene: TRBV5-1
abundance: .
j_gene: TRBJ2-5
CDR3nt: TGCGCCAGCAGCTTGGGGACTAGCGGGACCCCCCGGTACTTC
CDR3aa: CASSLGTSGTPRYF

d_gene: .
v_gene: TRBV5-4
abundance: many
j_gene: TRBJ2-2
CDR3nt: TGTGCCAGCAGCCGAGTTGGACGTAACACCGGGGAGCTGTTTTTT
CDR3aa: CASSRVGRNTGELFF

d_gene: TRBD1
v_gene: TRBV2
abundance: many
j_gene: TRBJ1-6
CDR3nt: TGTGCCAGCAGCTTCGGGACAGCAAATAATTCACCCCTCCACTTT
CDR3aa: CASSFGTANNSPLHF

d_gene: TRBD1
v_gene: TRBV20-1
abundance: .
j_gene: TRBJ2-2
CDR3nt: TGCAGTGCTTCGACCGGGACAGGGGTTAACACCGGGGAGCTGTTTTTT
CDR3aa: CSASTGTGVNTGELFF

d_gene: .
v_gene: TRBV6-1
abundance: few
j_gene: TRBJ2-2
CDR3nt: TGTGCCAGCAGTGCACACGAATCGAACACCGGGGAGCTGTTTTTT
CDR3aa: CASSAHESNTGELFF

d_gene: .
v_gene: TRBV5-6
abundance: .
j_gene: TRBJ1-6
CDR3nt: TGTGCCAGCAGCTTATACCCGGCCTGGCGGGAGGGTTCACCCCTCCACTTT
CDR3aa: CASSLYPAWREGSPLHF

d_gene: .
v_gene: TRBV10-3
abundance: .
j_gene: TRBJ2-5
CDR3nt: TGTGCCATCAGTGAAACTAGTCCGATGGAGACCCAGTACTTC
CDR3aa: CAISETSPMETQYF

d_gene: .
v_gene: TRBV27
abundance: many
j_gene: TRBJ1-6
CDR3nt: TGTGCCAGCACTCTCGTCTCGGACGCCAATTCACCCCTCCACTTT
CDR3aa: CASTLVSDANSPLHF

d_gene: .
v_gene: TRBV14
abundance: many
j_gene: TRBJ1-1
CDR3nt: TGTGCCAGCAGCCAACAACTTGCTGCTGAAGCTTTCTTT
CDR3aa: CASSQQLAAEAFF

d_gene: .
v_gene: TRBV2
abundance: .
j_gene: TRBJ1-5
CDR3nt: TGTGCCAGCAGTGAACACAGGGAGCGATATCAGCCCCAGCATTTT
CDR3aa: CASSEHRERYQPQHF

d_gene: TRBD1
v_gene: TRBV7-2
abundance: .
j_gene: TRBJ2-2
CDR3nt: TGTGCCAGCAGCCCCCCCCGACAGGGCGACTACACCGGGGAGCTGTTTTTT
CDR3aa: CASSPPRQGDYTGELFF

d_gene: TRBD2
v_gene: TRBV20-1
abundance: .
j_gene: TRBJ2-3
CDR3nt: TGCAGTGCTAGAGTGGGACTAGCAGCTAGCACAGATACGCAGTATTTT
CDR3aa: CSARVGLAASTDTQYF

d_gene: .
v_gene: TRBV7-2
abundance: many
j_gene: TRBJ1-3
CDR3nt: TGTGCCAGCAGCTCCGACGGGATAGGATATTTT
CDR3aa: CASSSDGIGYF

d_gene: .
v_gene: TRBV10-3
abundance: many
j_gene: TRBJ1-4
CDR3nt: TGTGCCATCAGCCCAGGGGCGGTTAATGAAAAACTGTTTTTT
CDR3aa: CAISPGAVNEKLFF

d_gene: TRBD1
v_gene: TRBV29-1
abundance: .
j_gene: TRBJ1-2
CDR3nt: TGCAGCGCTAGACAGGGGGGGCTTGACTATGGCTACACCTTC
CDR3aa: CSARQGGLDYGYTF

d_gene: .
v_gene: TRBV10-1
abundance: .
j_gene: TRBJ2-1
CDR3nt: TGCGCCAGCAGTCTACTAGCTCAGGGCGATGAGCAGTTCTTC
CDR3aa: CASSLLAQGDEQFF

d_gene: .
v_gene: TRBV27
abundance: .
j_gene: TRBJ1-6
CDR3nt: TGTGCCAGCAGACCGGGGGGATATAGCCCCCTCCACTTT
CDR3aa: CASRPGGYSPLHF

d_gene: .
v_gene: TRBV27
abundance: .
j_gene: TRBJ2-7
CDR3nt: TGTGCCAGCAGCGCCGACACGGCCTACGAGCAGTACTTC
CDR3aa: CASSADTAYEQYF

d_gene: TRBD1
v_gene: TRBV2
abundance: .
j_gene: TRBJ1-4
CDR3nt: TGTGCCAGCAGTCGGGGACAGGGGACTGAAAAACTGTTTTTT
CDR3aa: CASSRGQGTEKLFF

d_gene: .
v_gene: TRBV11-1
abundance: many
j_gene: TRBJ1-1
CDR3nt: TGTGCCAGCAGCTTAGAGGGCTTCACTGAAGCTTTCTTT
CDR3aa: CASSLEGFTEAFF